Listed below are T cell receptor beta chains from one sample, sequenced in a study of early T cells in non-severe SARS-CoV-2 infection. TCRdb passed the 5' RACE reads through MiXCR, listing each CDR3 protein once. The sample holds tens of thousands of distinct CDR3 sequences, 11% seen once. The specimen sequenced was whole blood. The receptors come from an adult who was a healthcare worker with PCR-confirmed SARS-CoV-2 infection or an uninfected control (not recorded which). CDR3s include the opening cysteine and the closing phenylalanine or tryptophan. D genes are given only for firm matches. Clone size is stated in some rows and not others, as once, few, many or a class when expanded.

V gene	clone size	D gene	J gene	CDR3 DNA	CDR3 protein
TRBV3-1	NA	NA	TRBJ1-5	TGTGCCAGCAGCCAAGCAGGATACAATCAGCCCCAGCATTTT	CASSQAGYNQPQHF
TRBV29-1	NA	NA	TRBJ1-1	TGCAGCGGGAGGGAGACAGCTAACACTGAAGCTTTCTTT	CSGRETANTEAFF
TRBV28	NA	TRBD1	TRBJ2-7	TGTGCCAGCAGTTTAGCAGGGGGCGCCTACGAGCAGTACTTC	CASSLAGGAYEQYF
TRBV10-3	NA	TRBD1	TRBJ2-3	TGTGCCATCAGTGCAGACAGGGTGGACACAGATACGCAGTATTTT	CAISADRVDTDTQYF
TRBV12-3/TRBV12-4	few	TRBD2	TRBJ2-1	TGTGCCAGCAGGCCCCTAGCGGGAGGTTACAATGAGCAGTTCTTC	CASRPLAGGYNEQFF
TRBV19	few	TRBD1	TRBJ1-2	TGTGCCAGTAGAAATCCGGGACAGCTGTCCTATGGCTACACCTTC	CASRNPGQLSYGYTF
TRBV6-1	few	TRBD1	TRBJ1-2	TGTGCCAGCAGTGAATGGGGGACAGCAAGAGGCTACACCTTC	CASSEWGTARGYTF
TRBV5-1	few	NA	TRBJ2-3	TGCGCCAGCAGCCAGAAAGCGGATACGCAGTATTTT	CASSQKADTQYF
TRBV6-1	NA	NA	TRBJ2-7	TGTGCCAGCAGGTCCCCTCTAAACAACGAGCAGTACTTC	CASRSPLNNEQYF
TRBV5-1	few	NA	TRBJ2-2	TGCGCCAGCAGCTTGGAGCCCACCGGGGAGCTGTTTTTT	CASSLEPTGELFF
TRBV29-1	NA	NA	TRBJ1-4	TGCAGCGTTGAAGATCCCGGGAATGAAAAACTGTTTTTT	CSVEDPGNEKLFF
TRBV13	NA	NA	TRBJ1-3	TGTGCCAGCAGCTTACAGGGTAGCTCTGGAAACACCATATATTTT	CASSLQGSSGNTIYF
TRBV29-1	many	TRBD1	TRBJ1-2	TGCAGCGTGGACAGGGGGTCATATGGCTACACCTTC	CSVDRGSYGYTF
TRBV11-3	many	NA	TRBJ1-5	TGTGCCAGCAGCTTAGAATGGCCAGATAGCAATCAGCCCCAGCATTTT	CASSLEWPDSNQPQHF
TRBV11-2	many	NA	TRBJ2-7	TGTGCCAGCAGCCCTACAGGGTTTCCCTACGAGCAGTACTTC	CASSPTGFPYEQYF
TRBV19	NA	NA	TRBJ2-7	TGTGCCAGTAGTACCCAGGACGGGTACGAGCAGTACTTC	CASSTQDGYEQYF
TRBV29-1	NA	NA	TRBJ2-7	TGCAGCGTGGCCGGGACCTACGAGCAGTACTTC	CSVAGTYEQYF
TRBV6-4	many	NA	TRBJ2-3	TGTGCCAGCCTGGTTTGGGATACGCAGTATTTT	CASLVWDTQYF
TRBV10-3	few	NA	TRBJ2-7	TGTGCCATCAGCGGCCAGGGTGCTGAGCAGTACTTC	CAISGQGAEQYF
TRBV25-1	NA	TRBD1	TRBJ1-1	TGTGCCAGCAGTGACCGACAGGGGGCTGAAGCTTTCTTT	CASSDRQGAEAFF
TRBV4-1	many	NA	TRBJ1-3	TGCGCCAGCAGCCAAGATCCGGGGACTGGAAACACCATATATTTT	CASSQDPGTGNTIYF
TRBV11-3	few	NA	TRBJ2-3	TGTGCCAGCAGCTTAGATGGGGCGGCAGATACGCAGTATTTT	CASSLDGAADTQYF
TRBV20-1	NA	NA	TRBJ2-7	TGCAGTGCTAACGACGGACAGTCGCTTTACGAGCAGTACTTC	CSANDGQSLYEQYF
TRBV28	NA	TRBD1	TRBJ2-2	TGTGCCAGCAGTTTACCTGGACAGGGAGTCTTTGTCACCGGGGAGCTGTTTTTT	CASSLPGQGVFVTGELFF
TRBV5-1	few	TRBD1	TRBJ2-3	TGCGCCAGCAGCTTGACAGGGGGCCCAGATACGCAGTATTTT	CASSLTGGPDTQYF
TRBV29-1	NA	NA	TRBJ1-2	TGCAGCGTTGGGGTGACAGGAACTGGCTACACCTTC	CSVGVTGTGYTF
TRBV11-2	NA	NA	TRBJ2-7	TGTGCCAGCAGCTCCGTGGGGCGGGACTACGAGCAGTACTTC	CASSSVGRDYEQYF
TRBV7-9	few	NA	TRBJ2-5	TGTGCCAGCAGCTTAGGGGCCCTTTCACAAGAGACCCAGTACTTC	CASSLGALSQETQYF
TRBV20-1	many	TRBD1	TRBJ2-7	TGCAGTGCTTCCGGTCTGGACAGGGGGCTCTACGAGCAGTACTTC	CSASGLDRGLYEQYF
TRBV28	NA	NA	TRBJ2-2	TGTGCCACCTCGGACAGCTGGAACACCGGGGAGCTGTTTTTT	CATSDSWNTGELFF
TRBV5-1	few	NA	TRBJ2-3	TGCGCCAGCAGCTTTTACGGGGGCACAGATACGCAGTATTTT	CASSFYGGTDTQYF
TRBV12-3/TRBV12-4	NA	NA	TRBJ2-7	TGTGCCAGCAGTTTTTCCGGGGAGCAGTACTTC	CASSFSGEQYF
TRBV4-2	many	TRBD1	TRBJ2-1	TGTGCCAGCAGCCAAGATAGGGACAGGGAGGGCAATGAGCAGTTCTTC	CASSQDRDREGNEQFF
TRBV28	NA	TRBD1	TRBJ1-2	TGTGCCAGCAGTCCGGGGACAGACTATGGCTACACCTTC	CASSPGTDYGYTF
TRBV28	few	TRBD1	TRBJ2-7	TGTGCCAGCAGTTTAATCCACAGGGGGTACGAGCAGTACTTC	CASSLIHRGYEQYF
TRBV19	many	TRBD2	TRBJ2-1	TGTGCCAGTGGGGGCGAGACTAGCGCGTACAATGAGCAGTTCTTC	CASGGETSAYNEQFF
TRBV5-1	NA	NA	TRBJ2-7	TGCGCCAGCAGCTTGCGCGGTGTTTCCTACGAGCAGTACTTC	CASSLRGVSYEQYF
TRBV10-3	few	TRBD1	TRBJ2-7	TGTGCCATCAGTCTCGGGACAGAAAACGAGCAGTACTTC	CAISLGTENEQYF
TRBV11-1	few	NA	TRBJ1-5	TGTGCCAGCAGCTTAGGGCAGGGAATAGGACCCCAGCATTTT	CASSLGQGIGPQHF
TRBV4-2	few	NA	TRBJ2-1	TGTGCCAGCAGCCAAGATAGAGGCGATGAGCAGTTCTTC	CASSQDRGDEQFF
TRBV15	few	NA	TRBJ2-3	TGTGCCACCAGCAGAGATGGTCAGGATACGCAGTATTTT	CATSRDGQDTQYF
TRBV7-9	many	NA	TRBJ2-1	TGTGCCAGCAGCTTAGATTGGGGGGGCGGCGAGCAGTTCTTC	CASSLDWGGGEQFF
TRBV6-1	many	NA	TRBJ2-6	TGTGCCAGCCAATTAGGAGCATCTGGGGCCAACGTCCTGACTTTC	CASQLGASGANVLTF
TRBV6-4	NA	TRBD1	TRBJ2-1	TGTGCCAGACCGGGACAGGGGGATGATGAGCAGTTCTTC	CARPGQGDDEQFF
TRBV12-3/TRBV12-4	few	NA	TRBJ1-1	TGTGCCAGCAGTCCGCAGGTGAACACTGAAGCTTTCTTT	CASSPQVNTEAFF
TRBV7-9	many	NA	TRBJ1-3	TGTGCCAGCAGCCCCCAGGGTGGAGGTGGCGACACCATATATTTT	CASSPQGGGGDTIYF
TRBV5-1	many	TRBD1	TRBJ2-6	TGCGCCAGCAGCTCGGGACAGGTCTACCCTGGGGCCAACGTCCTGACTTTC	CASSSGQVYPGANVLTF
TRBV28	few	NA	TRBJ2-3	TGTGCCAGCAGTTCACATAGCGGCACAGATACGCAGTATTTT	CASSSHSGTDTQYF
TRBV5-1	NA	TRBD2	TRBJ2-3	TGCGCCAGCACCCCCGGGACTAGTTACACAGATACGCAGTATTTT	CASTPGTSYTDTQYF
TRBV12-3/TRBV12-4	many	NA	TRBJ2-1	TGTGCCAGCAGCTACCAAGGGGGTGAGCAGTTCTTC	CASSYQGGEQFF
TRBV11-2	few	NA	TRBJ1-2	TGTGCCAGCAGCTTAGGCTGGCTTGGTGAGAGCTACACCTTC	CASSLGWLGESYTF
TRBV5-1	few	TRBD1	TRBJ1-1	TGCGCCAGCAGCCTTCCGGACAGGGATGACACTGAAGCTTTCTTT	CASSLPDRDDTEAFF
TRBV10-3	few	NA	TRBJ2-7	TGTGCCATCAGTGGTCAGGAGCGGACCTACGAGCAGTACTTC	CAISGQERTYEQYF
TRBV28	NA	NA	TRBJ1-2	TGTGCCAGCAGTTTATGGGCAGGGCCTAAAATAGATTATGGCTACACCTTC	CASSLWAGPKIDYGYTF
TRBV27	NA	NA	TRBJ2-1	TGTGCCAGCAGTTTATCGATGTACGTACCAAATGAGCAGTTCTTC	CASSLSMYVPNEQFF
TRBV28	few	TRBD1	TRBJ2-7	TGTGCCAGCAGTTTCCCGAGACAGGGGATAAACTACGAGCAGTACTTC	CASSFPRQGINYEQYF
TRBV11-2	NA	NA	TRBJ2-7	TGTGCCAGCAGCTTGCAGTGGGAGCAGTACTTC	CASSLQWEQYF